A selection of T cell receptor beta chains follows, all from one sample in a study of post-analysis software for immune sequencing data. TCRdb used MiXCR to reprocess the PCR reads, holding one entry per CDR3 protein. The profile shows some 700,000 distinct CDR3 sequences, more than 50% of them singletons. Sequencing was carried out using blood. The receptors were sampled from a girl aged 2 to 10 with multiple sclerosis. The conserved cysteine and the conserved F or W are not part of the CDR3 here. Only part of the rows carry a size: once, few, many, or a class if the clone is expanded.

J: TRBJ2-1; size: .; V: TRBV5-1; CDR3: ASSLEGPQGQQF
J: TRBJ2-1; size: .; V: TRBV7-6; CDR3: ASSSPSGGSPSYNEQF
J: TRBJ2-1; size: few; V: TRBV18; CDR3: ASYQGGDEQF
J: TRBJ2-6; size: .; V: TRBV11-3; CDR3: ASSLEVGSGANVLT
J: TRBJ1-2; size: .; V: TRBV29-1; CDR3: SVEGEAEGYT
J: TRBJ2-1; size: few; V: TRBV2; CDR3: ASSGLAGGPYNEQF
J: TRBJ2-5; size: .; V: TRBV5-6; CDR3: ASSFGSSTQETQY
J: TRBJ2-1; size: .; V: TRBV5-1; CDR3: ASSTEKTSGRVNEQF
J: TRBJ1-1; size: .; V: TRBV10-3; CDR3: AISQENTEAF
J: TRBJ2-5; size: .; V: TRBV20-1; CDR3: SASKGSYPGETQY
J: TRBJ2-4; size: once; V: TRBV10-3; CDR3: AILDTGRESIQY